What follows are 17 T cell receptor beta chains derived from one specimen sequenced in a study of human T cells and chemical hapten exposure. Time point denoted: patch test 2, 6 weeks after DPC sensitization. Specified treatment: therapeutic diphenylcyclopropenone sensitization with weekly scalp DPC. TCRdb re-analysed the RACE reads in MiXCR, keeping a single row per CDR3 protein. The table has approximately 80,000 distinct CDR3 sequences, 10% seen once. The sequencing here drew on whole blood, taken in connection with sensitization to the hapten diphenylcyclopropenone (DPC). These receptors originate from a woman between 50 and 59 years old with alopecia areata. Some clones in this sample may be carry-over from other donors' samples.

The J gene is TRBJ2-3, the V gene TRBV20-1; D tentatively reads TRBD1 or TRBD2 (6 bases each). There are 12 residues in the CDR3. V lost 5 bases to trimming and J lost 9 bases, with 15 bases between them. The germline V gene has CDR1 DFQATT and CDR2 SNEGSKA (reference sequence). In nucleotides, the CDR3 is TGCAGTGCTGGATTGAGGGGGGTCACGCAGTATTTT. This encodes CSAGLRGVTQYF.

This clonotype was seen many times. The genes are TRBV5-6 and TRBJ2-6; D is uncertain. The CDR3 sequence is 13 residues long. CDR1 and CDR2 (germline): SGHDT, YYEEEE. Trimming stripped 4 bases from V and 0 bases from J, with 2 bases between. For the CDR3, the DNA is TGTGCCAGCAGCCGCTCTGGGGCCAACGTCCTGACTTTC. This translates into CASSRSGANVLTF.

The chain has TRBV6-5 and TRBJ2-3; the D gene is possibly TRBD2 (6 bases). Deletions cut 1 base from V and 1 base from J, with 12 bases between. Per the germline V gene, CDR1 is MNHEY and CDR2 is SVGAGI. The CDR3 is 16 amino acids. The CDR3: CASSYYRDFGTDTQYF. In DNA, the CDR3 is TGTGCCAGCAGTTACTATCGGGACTTTGGCACAGATACGCAGTATTTT.

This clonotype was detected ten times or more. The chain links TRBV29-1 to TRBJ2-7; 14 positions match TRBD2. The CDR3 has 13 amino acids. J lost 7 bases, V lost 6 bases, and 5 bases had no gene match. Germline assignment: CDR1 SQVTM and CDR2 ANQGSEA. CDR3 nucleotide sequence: TGCAGCGTCGTGGGACTAGCGGGAGAAGAGCAGTACTTC. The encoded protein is CSVVGLAGEEQYF.

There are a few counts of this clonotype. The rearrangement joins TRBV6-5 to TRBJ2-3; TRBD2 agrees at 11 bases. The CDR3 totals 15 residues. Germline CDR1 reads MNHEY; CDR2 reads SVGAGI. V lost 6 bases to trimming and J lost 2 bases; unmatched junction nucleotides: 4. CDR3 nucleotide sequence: TGTGCCAGCAGGAGACTAGCGGGACTCACAGATACGCAGTATTTT. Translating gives CASRRLAGLTDTQYF.

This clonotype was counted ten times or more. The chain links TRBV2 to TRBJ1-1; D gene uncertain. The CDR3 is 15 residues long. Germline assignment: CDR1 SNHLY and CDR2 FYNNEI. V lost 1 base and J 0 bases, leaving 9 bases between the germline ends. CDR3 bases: TGTGCCAGCAGTGAAGTCATGCTGATGAACACTGAAGCTTTCTTT. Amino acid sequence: CASSEVMLMNTEAFF.

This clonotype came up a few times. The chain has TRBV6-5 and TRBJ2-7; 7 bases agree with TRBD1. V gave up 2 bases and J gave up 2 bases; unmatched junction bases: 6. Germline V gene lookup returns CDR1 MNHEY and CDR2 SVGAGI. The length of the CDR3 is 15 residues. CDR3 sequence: CASSYTRQGTYEQYF. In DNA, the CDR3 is TGTGCCAGCAGTTACACTCGACAGGGCACCTACGAGCAGTACTTC.

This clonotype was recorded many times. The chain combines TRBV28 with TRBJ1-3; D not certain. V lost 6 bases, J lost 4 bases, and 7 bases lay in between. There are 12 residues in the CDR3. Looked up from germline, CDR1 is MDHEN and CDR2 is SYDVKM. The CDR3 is CASRYPGNTIYF. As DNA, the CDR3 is TGTGCCAGCAGGTACCCAGGAAACACCATATATTTT.

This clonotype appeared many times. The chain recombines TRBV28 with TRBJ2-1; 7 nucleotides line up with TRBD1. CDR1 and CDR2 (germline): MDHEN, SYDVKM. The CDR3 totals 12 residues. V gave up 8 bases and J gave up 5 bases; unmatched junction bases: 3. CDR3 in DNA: TGTGCCAGCTGCAGGGGGAACAATGAGCAGTTCTTC. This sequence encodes CASCRGNNEQFF.

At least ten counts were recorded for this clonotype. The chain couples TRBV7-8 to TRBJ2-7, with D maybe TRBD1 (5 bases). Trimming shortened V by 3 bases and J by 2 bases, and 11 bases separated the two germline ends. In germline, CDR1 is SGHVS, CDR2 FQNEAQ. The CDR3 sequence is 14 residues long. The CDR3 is CASSLEGQAYEQYF. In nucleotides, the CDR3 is TGTGCCAGCAGCTTGGAAGGACAAGCCTACGAGCAGTACTTC.

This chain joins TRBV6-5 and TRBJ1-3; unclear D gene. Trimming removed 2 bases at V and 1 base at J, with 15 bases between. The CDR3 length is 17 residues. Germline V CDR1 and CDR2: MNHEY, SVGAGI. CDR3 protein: CASSYAPLGRSGNTIYF. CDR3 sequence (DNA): TGTGCCAGCAGTTACGCTCCACTGGGCAGATCTGGAAACACCATATATTTT.

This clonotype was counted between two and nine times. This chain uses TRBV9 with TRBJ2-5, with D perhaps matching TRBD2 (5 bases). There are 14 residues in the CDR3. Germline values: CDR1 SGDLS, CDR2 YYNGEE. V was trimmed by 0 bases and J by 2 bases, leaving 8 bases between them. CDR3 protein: CASSVGPGQETQYF. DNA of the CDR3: TGTGCCAGCAGCGTAGGGCCGGGGCAAGAGACCCAGTACTTC.

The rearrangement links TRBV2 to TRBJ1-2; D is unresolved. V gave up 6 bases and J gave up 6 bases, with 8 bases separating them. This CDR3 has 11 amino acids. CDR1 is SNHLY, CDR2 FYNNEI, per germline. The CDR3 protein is CASSAGDGYTF. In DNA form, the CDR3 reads TGTGCCAGCAGCGCAGGTGATGGCTACACCTTC.

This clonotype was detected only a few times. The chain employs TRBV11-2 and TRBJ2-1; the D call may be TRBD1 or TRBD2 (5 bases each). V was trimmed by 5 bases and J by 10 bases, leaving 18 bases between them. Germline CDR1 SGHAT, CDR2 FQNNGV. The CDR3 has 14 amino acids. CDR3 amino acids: CASSPRTGTGEQFF. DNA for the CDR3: TGTGCCAGCAGCCCGCGAACCGGGACGGGAGAGCAGTTCTTC.

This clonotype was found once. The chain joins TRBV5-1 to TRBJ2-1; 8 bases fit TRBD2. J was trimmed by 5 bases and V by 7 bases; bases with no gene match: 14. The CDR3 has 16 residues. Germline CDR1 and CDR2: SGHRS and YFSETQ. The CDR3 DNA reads TGCGCCAGCGAACCCCACGCCAGCGGGGGCCACAATGAGCAGTTCTTC. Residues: CASEPHASGGHNEQFF.

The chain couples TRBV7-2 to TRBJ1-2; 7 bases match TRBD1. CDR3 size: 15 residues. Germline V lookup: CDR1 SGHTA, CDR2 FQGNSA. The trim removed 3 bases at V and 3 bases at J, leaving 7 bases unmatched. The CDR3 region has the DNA TGTGCCAGCAGCTTGCACAGGGGAACTGACTATGGCTACACCTTC. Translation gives CASSLHRGTDYGYTF.

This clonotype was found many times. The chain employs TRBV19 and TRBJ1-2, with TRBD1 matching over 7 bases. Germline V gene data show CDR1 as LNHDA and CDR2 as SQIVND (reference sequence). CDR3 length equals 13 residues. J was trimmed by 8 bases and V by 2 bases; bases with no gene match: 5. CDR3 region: CASSIRGGDGYTF. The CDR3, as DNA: TGTGCCAGTAGTATACGAGGGGGCGACGGCTACACCTTC.